The rows below give T cell receptor beta chains drawn from one sample of a study of regulatory T cells in long-lasting Graves disease. TCRdb itself ran the multiplex PCR reads through MiXCR, one entry per CDR3 protein. The sample yields just over 600,000 distinct CDR3 sequences, approximately 15% seen once. A further study also used this sample, focusing on T cells in Graves' hyperthyroidism and ophthalmopathy.

This sample comprised peripheral blood mononuclear cells (PBMCs), obtained at new diagnosis, from a patient treated with antithyroid drugs. Receptors were obtained from a woman aged 30 to 39 with Graves disease. Each CDR3 is given with its conserved first and last residue. Not all rows give a size; the values are once, few, many and, for expanded clones, a class.

TRBJ1-1 TRBV7-2 many 14 CASSLQTANTEAFF
TRBJ2-3 TRBV7-2 many 16 CASSYGLAGGLDTQYF
TRBJ2-7 TRBV28 many 14 CASYPGLAMQEQYF
TRBJ2-7 TRBV19 NA 14 CASSIMGSSYEQYF
TRBJ2-7 TRBV20-1 NA 14 CSARDDRGRDEQYF
TRBJ1-6 TRBV5-1 many 15 CASSLSGPRYSPLHF
TRBJ2-1 TRBV20-1 few 15 CSAGPLAGKDNEQFF
TRBJ1-1 TRBV20-1 NA 12 CSIRGQGTEAFF
TRBJ2-3 TRBV20-1 few 17 CSATRTSGRARTDTQYF
TRBJ1-2 TRBV18 NA 18 CASSPFTGEAGSDYGYTF
TRBJ1-4 TRBV20-1 many 14 CSARDGTGMEKLFF
TRBJ1-5 TRBV30 many 14 CAWSPTGSNQPQHF
TRBJ1-4 TRBV6-2/TRBV6-3 NA 17 CASSPSLYREVGEKLFF
TRBJ2-3 TRBV29-1 many 14 CSVVLAGATDTQYF
TRBJ1-5 TRBV18 NA 17 CASSLGQGGLSNQPQHF
TRBJ2-1 TRBV19 few 13 CASSIAADNEQFF
TRBJ1-5 TRBV20-1 few 14 CSARTGFEHQPQHF
TRBJ1-1 TRBV15 many 14 CATSAGVSNTEAFF
TRBJ2-3 TRBV5-6 NA 15 CASSLGQGKTDTQYF
TRBJ2-7 TRBV29-1 many 11 CSVDLAGEQYF
TRBJ1-6 TRBV5-4 NA 16 CASSLDGGQMNSPLHF
TRBJ2-1 TRBV10-1 few 15 CASSEGGSSYNEQFF
TRBJ2-7 TRBV20-1 NA 15 CSAREGGLGGQEQYF
TRBJ2-6 TRBV6-2/TRBV6-3 many 15 CASSYRISGANVLTF
TRBJ2-1 TRBV11-2 many 16 CASSVTGTSLYNEQFF
TRBJ2-3 TRBV5-1 many 14 CASSLEGVDDTQYF